The 14 T cell receptor beta chains below were found in one sample sequenced in a study of tumor-infiltrating lymphocytes in primary liver carcinoma. cDNA specific to TCR beta was made from about 0.45 ug of total RNA, with a constant-region primer employed for priming. Three nested multiplex PCR rounds of slightly modified ARM-PCR generated TCR beta libraries. With TRBV1-TRBV30 forward primers and a C-beta reverse primer, the first two PCR rounds were run for around 10 cycles each. Each CDR3 protein is one row after TCRdb ran MiXCR on the multiplex PCR reads. The table shows about 84,000 distinct CDR3 sequences, with approximately 77% occurring only once. It was from 20-30 mg of unsorted bulk tissue that RNA and DNA were co-extracted. Sequenced material: liver tumor tissue from sampling region 1. Subset of the sample: tumor region T1, superior pole. These receptors were collected from a man between 40 and 49 years old with primary liver carcinoma and hepatitis B virus infection.

Concerning this clonotype: A much more abundant neighbour one base away suggests this may be a read error. V is TRBV12-3 or TRBV12-4 and J is TRBJ2-7, with D possibly matching TRBD2 (5 bases). The CDR3 loop spans 14 amino acids. Trimming removed 6 bases from V and 3 bases from J, with 15 bases in between. The CDR3 DNA sequence: TGTGCCAGCAGCCTTGTATATAGCGACTACGAGCAGTACTTC. Residues: CASSLVYSDYEQYF.

Turning to this clonotype: The junction and the germline gene differ at one end; a read error may be behind it. V usage is TRBV6-6 and J usage is TRBJ2-1; no clear D. This CDR3 region has 16 residues. Germline V gene data show CDR1 as MNHNY and CDR2 as SVGAGI (reference sequence). The CDR3 protein is CAGSLTHRHPGNEQFF. The CDR3 region has the DNA TGTGCCGGCAGTCTTACTCACCGACATCCAGGAAATGAGCAGTTCTTC.

V gene TRBV5-1 combines with J gene TRBJ1-1; D may be TRBD1 (6 bases). This CDR3 contains 17 residues. The germline CDR1 and CDR2 sequences are SGHRS and YFSETQ. CDR3 nucleotides: TGCTCCATACTGTTTGAGGCAGGGGATCTGAGGGACACTGAAGCTTTCTTT. Its translation is CSILFEAGDLRDTEAFF.

Regarding this clonotype: This may be a read error: a much more frequent sequence differs by one nucleotide. The conserved final phenylalanine or tryptophan is absent from the CDR3, which likely points to a read error. V is TRBV7-8 and J is TRBJ1-5, with no clear D. Trimming pared 3 bases from V and 6 bases from J, leaving 9 bases between. The V gene's germline CDR1 is SGHVS and CDR2 FQNEAQ. CDR3 length: 13 amino acids. The CDR3 here is CASSLFPSQPQHY. The CDR3 DNA reads TGTGCCAGCAGCTTGTTCCCGAGTCAGCCCCAGCATTAT.

The chain is built from TRBV11-2 and TRBJ2-1, with 8 bases identical to TRBD2. V shed 8 bases and J 3 bases; nucleotides not matched to a gene: 6. The germline gives CDR1 SGHAT, CDR2 FQNNGV. The CDR3 is made up of 14 amino acids. CDR3 DNA sequence: TGTGCCAGCGGCCTAGCGGGCTACTACAATGAGCAGTTCTTC. Translating it yields CASGLAGYYNEQFF.

In its sample, this clonotype was seen many times. The gene calls are TRBV28 and TRBJ1-2, with D possibly matching TRBD1 (5 bases). Germline CDR1 and CDR2: MDHEN and SYDVKM. V lost 5 bases to trimming and J lost 3 bases, with 10 bases between them. CDR3 length equals 13 residues. CDR3 in DNA: TGTGCCAGCAGTCTCCGGGACTACTATGGCTACACCTTC. Its protein is CASSLRDYYGYTF.

About this clonotype itself: The germline gene is not matched at one end of the junction; a read error may be the cause. V is TRBV7-9 and J is TRBJ2-7, with D uncertain. The CDR3 contains 15 residues. The germline gives CDR1 SEHNR, CDR2 FQNEAQ (reference sequence). The CDR3 coding sequence is TGTGTCAGCAACTTAGCTGGCACGGTCTACAACGAGCAGTACTTC. It codes for CVSNLAGTVYNEQYF.

In its sample, this clonotype was seen many times. The chain employs TRBV12-3 or TRBV12-4 and TRBJ1-2; D ambiguous. Trimming shortened V by 7 bases and J by 2 bases, and 11 bases separated the two germline ends. This CDR3 region has 13 residues. CDR3 sequence reads: CASNREENYGYTF. The CDR3 bases are TGTGCCAGCAATCGCGAGGAGAACTATGGCTACACCTTC.

As regards this clonotype: This may stem from a read error, because a much larger clone lies one nucleotide away. The CDR3 loop reads CSARGYGFEQYF. CDR3 coding DNA: TGCAGTGCTAGAGGGTACGGGTTCGAGCAGTACTTC. The V call is TRBV20-1, the J call TRBJ2-7; D gene unclear. Trimming cost V 1 base and J 6 bases, with 10 bases left between them. The V gene's germline CDR1 is DFQATT and CDR2 SNEGSKA (reference sequence). This CDR3 has 12 amino acids.

About this clonotype: This may come from a read error, since a much larger clone is one base off. This chain connects TRBV7-8 to TRBJ2-3, with 9 bases fitting TRBD2. This CDR3 spans 15 amino acids. Germline V CDR1 and CDR2: SGHVS, FQNEAQ. The CDR3 DNA is TGTGCCAGCAGCCACGCGGCGGGAGGGTTAGATGCGCAGTATTTT. It is translated as CASSHAAGGLDAQYF.

This clonotype was recorded a few times. A read error may explain this, as a much larger clone is one base away. The chain combines TRBV6-5 with TRBJ1-1; D is possibly TRBD1 (6 bases). The CDR3 has 15 amino acids. Germline values: CDR1 MNHEY, CDR2 SVGAGI. In nucleotides, the CDR3 is TGTGCCAGCAATTACGGCGGGGGAGGGGGGCCTGAAGCTTTCTTT. Amino acid sequence: CASNYGGGGGPEAFF.

J is TRBJ2-1 and V is TRBV28; possible D gene TRBD1, 5 bases. The V gene lost 7 bases and the J gene lost 3 bases, with 19 bases spanning the gap. Germline V gene data show CDR1 as MDHEN and CDR2 as SYDVKM. The CDR3 is 16 amino acids. The CDR3 DNA reads TGTGCCAGCACCCTGATTGGGATAGGGGACTACAATGAGCAGTTCTTC. It translates to CASTLIGIGDYNEQFF. Full variable domain (missing parts from reference TRBV28 and TRBJ2-1): DVKVTQSSRYLVKRTGEKVFLECVQDMDHENMFWYRQDPGLGLRLIYFSYDVKMKEKGDIPEGYSVSREKKERFSLILESASTNQTSMYLCASTLIGIGDYNEQFFGPGTRLTVL.

This clonotype occurred many times. This rearrangement joins TRBV20-1 to TRBJ2-7; the D call may be TRBD1 or TRBD2 (5 bases each). CDR1 and CDR2 (germline): DFQATT, SNEGSKA (reference sequence). The length of the CDR3 is 15 residues. Trimming removed 3 bases at V and 1 base at J, with 16 bases between. In nucleotides, the CDR3 is TGCAGTGCTAGGACCGGGATTGGGACGTCCTACGAGCAGTACTTC. Its translation: CSARTGIGTSYEQYF.

This clonotype appeared once. The junction departs from germline at one end; a sequencing error may be responsible. V is TRBV10-3 and J is TRBJ2-3, with 7 positions matching TRBD2. The CDR3 consists of 15 residues. Germline V gene sequence: CDR1 ENHRY, CDR2 SYGVKD. The chain's CDR3 is CTISLTSIVTDRQYF. CDR3 DNA sequence: TGTACCATCAGTCTGACTAGCATAGTAACAGATAGGCAGTATTTT.